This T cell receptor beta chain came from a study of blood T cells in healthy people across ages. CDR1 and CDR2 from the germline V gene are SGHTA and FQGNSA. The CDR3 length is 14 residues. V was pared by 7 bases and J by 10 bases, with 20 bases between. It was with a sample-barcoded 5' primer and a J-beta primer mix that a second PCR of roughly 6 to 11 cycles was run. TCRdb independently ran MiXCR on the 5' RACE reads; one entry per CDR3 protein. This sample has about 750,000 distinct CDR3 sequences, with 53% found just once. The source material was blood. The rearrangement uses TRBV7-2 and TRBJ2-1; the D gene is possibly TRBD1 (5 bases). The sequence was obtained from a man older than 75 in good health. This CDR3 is CASKLCLDKEEQFF. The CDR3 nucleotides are TGTGCCAGCAAGCTCTGTCTGGACAAGGAAGAGCAGTTCTTC.